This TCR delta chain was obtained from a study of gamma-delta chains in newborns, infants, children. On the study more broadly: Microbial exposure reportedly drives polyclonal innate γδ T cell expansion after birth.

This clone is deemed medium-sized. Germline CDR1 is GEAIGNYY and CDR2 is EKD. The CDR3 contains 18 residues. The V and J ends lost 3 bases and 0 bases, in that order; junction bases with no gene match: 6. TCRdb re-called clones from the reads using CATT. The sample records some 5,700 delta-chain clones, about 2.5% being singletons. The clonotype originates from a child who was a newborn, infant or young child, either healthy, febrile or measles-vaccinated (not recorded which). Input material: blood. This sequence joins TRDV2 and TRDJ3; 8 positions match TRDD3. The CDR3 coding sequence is TGTGCCTGTGACTCCGGCTGGGGGAACTCCTGGGACACCCGACAGATGTTTTTC. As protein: CACDSGWGNSWDTRQMFF.